The 2 T cell receptor beta chains below all came from one sample that was sequenced in a study of shared clonotypes between healthy human individuals. Sequenced by immunoSEQ multiplex PCR; TCRdb stores in-frame clones only, minus some. This sample yields some 1,100,000 clones, of which 75% to 80% are seen a single time; under 0.65% belongs to the top ten. Input material: memory CD4+ T cells from PBMCs. The sample's subset: CD45RA-negative fraction. The source of these receptors is a man aged 18 to 35 in good health. Some clones in this sample may be carry-over from other donors' samples.

The chain recombines TRBV5-1 with TRBJ1-2, with D possibly being TRBD1 (5 bases). Trimming cost V 0 bases and J 3 bases, with 12 bases left between them. The CDR3 totals 15 residues. Germline CDR1 and CDR2: SGHRS and YFSETQ. CDR3 DNA: TGCGCCAGCAGCTTGGTAATCGGGGGAGACTATGGCTACACCTTC. It encodes CASSLVIGGDYGYTF.

The chain recombines TRBV7-3 with TRBJ2-2, with D unresolved. Trimming stripped 5 bases from V and 5 bases from J, with 15 bases between. Looked up from germline, CDR1 is SGHTA and CDR2 is FQGTGA. This CDR3 comprises 15 residues. In DNA form, the CDR3 reads TGTGCCAGCAGCCCTGTCCCACTGGGAACCGGGGAGCTGTTTTTT. It encodes CASSPVPLGTGELFF.